What follows are 21 T cell receptor beta chains derived from one specimen sequenced in a study of blood T cell repertoires in COVID-19. Libraries were prepared by immunoSEQ multiplex PCR; TCRdb keeps only in-frame clonotypes and omits some of them. In the table there are tens of thousands of clones, 90% of which are singletons. The sample was peripheral blood. All receptors derive from a man between 60 and 70 years old with acute or convalescent COVID-19.

This chain links TRBV9 with TRBJ1-6, with D perhaps TRBD1 (6 bases). V dropped 4 bases and J dropped 2 bases, with 10 bases sitting between them. Germline V gene data show CDR1 as SGDLS and CDR2 as YYNGEE. This CDR3 contains 15 residues. CDR3 loop: CASSPAGAYNSPLHF. For the CDR3, the DNA is TGTGCCAGCAGCCCCGCAGGGGCCTATAATTCACCCCTCCACTTT. Based on the CDR3 plus reference TRBV9 and TRBJ1-6, the full variable domain is DSGVTQTPKHLITATGQRVTLRCSPRSGDLSVYWYQQSLDQGLQFLIQYYNGEERAKGNILERFSAQQFPDLHSELNLSSLELGDSALYFCASSPAGAYNSPLHFGNGTRLTVT.

In its sample, this clone was seen a few times. The rearrangement joins TRBV30 to TRBJ1-1; possibly TRBD1 for D (6 bases). The V end lost 1 base, the J end lost 0 bases, and 6 bases lay between the germline ends. The V gene's germline CDR1 is GTSNPN and CDR2 SVGIG (reference sequence). The CDR3 is 13 amino acids. The CDR3 region has the DNA TGTGCCTGGAGTGGACAGGTGAACACTGAAGCTTTCTTT. This gives the protein CAWSGQVNTEAFF.

The rearrangement uses TRBV5-1 and TRBJ2-2, with unresolved D. CDR1 is SGHRS and CDR2 is YFSETQ in the germline V gene. Trimming removed 0 bases at V and 3 bases at J, with 15 bases between. This CDR3 is built from 17 residues. The DNA of the CDR3 is TGCGCCAGCAGCTTGGCCGTCACAGTTCGGTACACCGGGGAGCTGTTTTTT. Translated, it gives CASSLAVTVRYTGELFF.

The rearrangement links TRBV5-4 to TRBJ2-6; D is ambiguous. V lost 7 bases and J 0 bases, leaving 8 bases between the germline ends. The CDR3 runs to 14 residues. CDR1 SGHNT and CDR2 YYREEE come from the germline V gene (reference sequence). CDR3 region: CASRSLSGANVLTF. CDR3 nucleotide sequence: TGTGCCAGCCGCAGTCTCTCTGGGGCCAACGTCCTGACTTTC.

J is TRBJ2-7 and V is TRBV27, with 12 bases that match TRBD1. The germline gives CDR1 MNHEY, CDR2 SMNVEV (reference sequence). The CDR3 runs 14 residues. Trimming cost V 6 bases and J 5 bases; bases outside gene matches: 5. CDR3 sequence: CASRRDRGRDEQYF. The CDR3 nucleotides read TGTGCCAGCAGGCGGGACAGGGGGCGCGACGAGCAGTACTTC.

This chain joins TRBV27 and TRBJ1-3; D may be TRBD1 (5 bases). Germline V gene lookup returns CDR1 MNHEY and CDR2 SMNVEV (reference sequence). CDR3 length: 16 residues. V was trimmed by 5 bases and J by 3 bases, leaving 17 bases between them. In DNA, the CDR3 is TGTGCCAGCAGTCTACAGGTCCCTCCTAGTGGAAACACCATATATTTT. It translates to CASSLQVPPSGNTIYF.

The chain carries TRBV30 and TRBJ1-1, with 12 bases matching TRBD1. This CDR3 spans 12 amino acids. The germline V gene has CDR1 GTSNPN and CDR2 SVGIG (reference sequence). With V trimmed by 5 bases and J by 11 bases, 6 bases remained unmatched. The CDR3 loop reads CAWAGTGGRAFF. The DNA for the CDR3 is TGTGCCTGGGCTGGGACAGGGGGCCGGGCTTTCTTT.

The rearrangement uses TRBV18 and TRBJ2-2; D perhaps matches TRBD1 (6 bases). Germline V gives CDR1 KGHSH, CDR2 LQKENI. Trimming pared 8 bases from V and 2 bases from J, leaving 15 bases between. The CDR3 covers 15 residues. For the CDR3, the DNA is TGTGCCAGCAACGTAAGACAGGCTAACACCGGGGAGCTGTTTTTT. Protein product: CASNVRQANTGELFF.

This chain uses TRBV6-5 with TRBJ1-6, with 7 bases matching TRBD1. CDR1 is MNHEY, CDR2 SVGAGI, per germline. The CDR3 has 16 amino acids. The ends lost 2 bases at V and 5 bases at J; junction bases unmatched: 6. CDR3 DNA: TGTGCCAGCAGTTACCTTGGGACAGCAAATAATTCACCCCTCCACTTT. Amino acid sequence: CASSYLGTANNSPLHF.

V and J are TRBV5-4 and TRBJ1-6; D not resolved. V was clipped by 2 bases and J by 7 bases, with 4 bases between them. In germline, CDR1 is SGHNT, CDR2 YYREEE (reference sequence). CDR3 length: 12 amino acids. The CDR3 DNA reads TGTGCCAGCAGCTTTCAGAATTCACCCCTCCACTTT. Protein product: CASSFQNSPLHF.

CDR3 DNA sequence: TGTGCCAGCAGCCCACTGACAGTTAACACCGGGGAGCTGTTTTTT. Its protein is CASSPLTVNTGELFF. J is TRBJ2-2 and V is TRBV7-2, with D possibly matching TRBD1 (5 bases). The CDR3 contains 15 residues. Trimming removed 5 bases from V and 2 bases from J, with 12 bases in between. Germline values: CDR1 SGHTA, CDR2 FQGNSA.

The CDR3, as DNA: TGTGCCAGCAGCTCTGACAGGGAAACAGGAAACACCATATATTTT. Translated: CASSSDRETGNTIYF. This chain joins TRBV7-9 and TRBJ1-3; TRBD1 agrees at 7 bases. This CDR3 contains 15 residues. Germline V lookup: CDR1 SEHNR, CDR2 FQNEAQ (reference sequence). V lost 4 bases and J lost 4; bases outside the gene matches: 7.

This clone was picked up one time. V and J are TRBV4-1 and TRBJ1-6; TRBD1 might be the D (5 bases). Trimming left V 0 bases short and J 9 bases short, with 12 bases between. The CDR3 is 15 residues long. Germline assignment: CDR1 MGHRA and CDR2 YSYEKL. In DNA, the CDR3 is TGCGCCAGCAGCCAAGAGGCGCAGGGCGGTTCACCCCTCCACTTT. Translation gives CASSQEAQGGSPLHF.

The table lists this clone with a few counts. The V and J genes are TRBV19 and TRBJ2-7; 8 nucleotides agree with TRBD1. Germline V gene sequence: CDR1 LNHDA, CDR2 SQIVND (reference sequence). V lost 4 bases to trimming and J lost 2 bases; unmatched junction nucleotides: 4. The CDR3 extends over 14 amino acids. CDR3 protein: CASSTDRGPYEQYF. In nucleotides, the CDR3 is TGTGCCAGTAGTACCGACAGGGGACCCTACGAGCAGTACTTC.

Remarks on this clone: An end of the junction differs from the germline gene, which may be a read error. This chain joins TRBV3-1 (or the pseudogene TRBV3-2) and TRBJ1-4; no reliable D call. The CDR3 extends over 14 amino acids. CDR1 and CDR2 from the germline V gene are LGHDT and YNNKEL (reference sequence). The CDR3 nucleotides are TGTGCCAGCAGCCAAGATAGCCCCCTAAAAAAGCTGTTTTTT. It is translated as CASSQDSPLKKLFF.

This clone was counted a single time. The chain carries TRBV6-2 or TRBV6-3 and TRBJ1-5, with TRBD1 identical over 9 bases. CDR3 size: 17 residues. CDR1 is MNHEY and CDR2 is SVGEGT in the germline V gene. V was clipped by 2 bases and J by 4 bases; unmatched bases: 9. The CDR3 is CASSYPLDRGPNQPQHF. The CDR3 DNA follows: TGTGCCAGCAGTTACCCATTGGACAGGGGACCGAATCAGCCCCAGCATTTT.

The chain has TRBV3-1 (or the pseudogene TRBV3-2) and TRBJ2-7; 8 bases fit TRBD2. The CDR3 has 15 residues. The germline gives CDR1 LGHDT, CDR2 YNNKEL (reference sequence). V shed 3 bases and J 0 bases; nucleotides not matched to a gene: 4. CDR3 in amino acids: CASSQHGTSSYEQYF. CDR3 nucleotides: TGTGCCAGCAGCCAGCACGGGACTAGCTCCTACGAGCAGTACTTC.

This clone was observed a few times. The chain links TRBV9 to TRBJ1-1, with D possibly being TRBD1 (5 bases). V lost 0 bases to trimming and J lost 5 bases, with 11 bases between them. Germline assignment: CDR1 SGDLS and CDR2 YYNGEE. The CDR3 consists of 14 residues. CDR3 sequence (DNA): TGTGCCAGCAGCGTAGGGGTCGGGGGGACTGAAGCTTTCTTT. Protein: CASSVGVGGTEAFF. Complete variable domain (other parts from reference TRBV9 and TRBJ1-1): DSGVTQTPKHLITATGQRVTLRCSPRSGDLSVYWYQQSLDQGLQFLIQYYNGEERAKGNILERFSAQQFPDLHSELNLSSLELGDSALYFCASSVGVGGTEAFFGQGTRLTVV.

This clone has a single count. The rearrangement joins TRBV11-2 to TRBJ2-7, with D maybe TRBD1 (6 bases). The CDR3 sequence is 13 residues long. V was pared by 5 bases and J by 5 bases, with 13 bases between. Per the germline V gene, CDR1 is SGHAT and CDR2 is FQNNGV. The CDR3: CASSLRTVHEQYF. DNA of the CDR3: TGTGCCAGCAGCCTCCGGACAGTCCACGAGCAGTACTTC.

The rearrangement uses TRBV5-1 and TRBJ1-4, with TRBD1 matching 7 bases. J gave up 5 bases and V 5 bases, and 9 bases lay outside the gene matches. Per the germline V gene, CDR1 is SGHRS and CDR2 is YFSETQ. This CDR3 has 15 residues. In nucleotides, the CDR3 is TGCGCCAGCAGGAGGTTAGGACAGGACAATGAAAAACTGTTTTTT. Translation: CASRRLGQDNEKLFF.

This chain connects TRBV30 to TRBJ2-1; TRBD1 matches 8 bases. The ends lost 5 bases at V and 8 bases at J; junction bases unmatched: 11. Germline V lookup: CDR1 GTSNPN, CDR2 SVGIG (reference sequence). CDR3 length equals 14 residues. The CDR3 coding sequence is TGTGCCTGGTCCGTGGGACAGGTCGGCGATGAGCAGTTCTTC. Translated, it gives CAWSVGQVGDEQFF.